This T cell receptor beta chain was observed in a study of blood T cell repertoires in COVID-19. The protocol was immunoSEQ multiplex PCR, while the TCRdb copy is restricted to in-frame clones and leaves out a portion. Of about 270,000 clones in the sample, about nine tenths are singletons; the top ten hold under 3%. Germline V gene data show CDR1 as MNHEY and CDR2 as SVGEGT. Trimming shortened V by 5 bases and J by 4 bases, and 8 bases separated the two germline ends. The CDR3 loop spans 13 amino acids. V is TRBV6-2 or TRBV6-3 and J is TRBJ2-2; no reliable D call. The sample was PBMCs or T cells enriched from blood (not recorded which). This sequence was found in a woman between 40 and 50 years old with acute COVID-19. In DNA, the CDR3 is TGTGCCAGCAGTCACACGATCACCGGGGAGCTGTTTTTT. Encoded protein: CASSHTITGELFF.